These 9 T cell receptor beta chains came from one sample sequenced in a study of Tregs in tolerant kidney transplant recipients. Using immunoSEQ multiplex PCR, the repertoire was profiled, and TCRdb retains in-frame clones only, with some absent. Among roughly 64,000 clones listed, roughly 98% were seen once. The sample consisted of Tregs from blood, taken before the transplant. The receptors were sampled from a human donor who received a combined kidney and bone marrow transplant.

The chain recombines TRBV7-2 with TRBJ2-7; possibly TRBD2 for D (5 bases). The CDR3 runs 15 residues. Trimming removed 1 base at V and 4 bases at J, with 14 bases between. Germline V CDR1 and CDR2: SGHTA, FQGNSA. CDR3 in amino acids: CASSLEGRLAYEQYF. The CDR3 coding sequence is TGTGCCAGCAGCTTAGAGGGTAGGCTAGCTTACGAGCAGTACTTC.

The V call is TRBV19, the J call TRBJ1-2, with D possibly being TRBD1 (5 bases). The germline CDR1 and CDR2 sequences are LNHDA and SQIVND (reference sequence). V dropped 10 bases and J dropped 4 bases, with 22 bases sitting between them. The CDR3 runs 15 residues. For the CDR3, the DNA is TGTGCCATCCGGGACCGGGACTCTAAAGTCTATGGCTACACCTTC. Translating it yields CAIRDRDSKVYGYTF.

The chain recombines TRBV5-1 with TRBJ1-2, with 7 bases identical to TRBD1. V was clipped by 4 bases and J by 2 bases; unmatched bases: 5. Germline CDR1 SGHRS, CDR2 YFSETQ. The CDR3 is 14 amino acids. In DNA form, the CDR3 reads TGCGCCAGCAGCATAGGGACAGTCAACTATGGCTACACCTTC. Translated, it gives CASSIGTVNYGYTF.

The J gene is TRBJ1-1, the V gene TRBV25-1; D is ambiguous. Germline V gives CDR1 MGHDK, CDR2 SYGVNS. Trimming cost V 4 bases and J 7 bases, with 7 bases left between them. The CDR3 is 11 amino acids. Written as DNA, the CDR3 is TGTGCCAGCAGTGCCCAGTTTGAAGCTTTCTTT. It codes for CASSAQFEAFF. Full variable domain (remainder filled in from reference TRBV25-1 and TRBJ1-1): EADIYQTPRYLVIGTGKKITLECSQTMGHDKMYWYQQDPGMELHLIHYSYGVNSTEKGDLSSESTVSRIRTEHFPLTLESARPSHTSQYLCASSAQFEAFFGQGTRLTVV.

This chain connects TRBV7-9 to TRBJ2-2; possibly TRBD1 for D (6 bases). V was cut by 1 base and J by 1 base, with 7 bases left in between. The germline V gene has CDR1 SEHNR and CDR2 FQNEAQ (reference sequence). The CDR3 has 15 amino acids. The CDR3 bases are TGTGCCAGCAGCTTAGACAGGGTGAACACCGGGGAGCTGTTTTTT. It yields the protein CASSLDRVNTGELFF. Looking up the rest from reference TRBV7-9 and TRBJ2-2 gives the full variable domain: DTGVSQNPRHKITKRGQNVTFRCDPISEHNRLYWYRQTLGQGPEFLTYFQNEAQLEKSRLLSDRFSAERPKGSFSTLEIQRTEQGDSAMYLCASSLDRVNTGELFFGEGSRLTVL.

The chain employs TRBV7-2 and TRBJ1-4; the match to TRBD1 covers 9 bases. This CDR3 region has 15 residues. From germline, CDR1 is SGHTA and CDR2 FQGNSA. The ends lost 4 bases at V and 10 bases at J; junction bases unmatched: 10. The CDR3 DNA sequence: TGTGCCAGCAGCTCAACAGGGGGCCCCGTTTCAAAACTGTTTTTT. It codes for CASSSTGGPVSKLFF. The full variable domain, rest sourced from reference TRBV7-2 and TRBJ1-4, is GAGVSQSPSNKVTEKGKDVELRCDPISGHTALYWYRQSLGQGLEFLIYFQGNSAPDKSGLPSDRFSAERTGGSVSTLTIQRTQQEDSAVYLCASSSTGGPVSKLFFGSGTQLSVL.

The chain has TRBV7-2 and TRBJ1-3; a weak D match, TRBD1 (6 bases). The V end was cut by 5 bases, the J end by 0 bases, with 11 bases between. This CDR3 has 15 residues. The germline CDR1 and CDR2 sequences are SGHTA and FQGNSA. The chain's CDR3 is CASSGQPDSGNTIYF. The CDR3 coding sequence is TGTGCCAGCAGCGGACAGCCCGACTCTGGAAACACCATATATTTT.

Within the sample, this clone is medium-sized. The CDR3 spells CASSQDWGGVYSGNTIYF. The CDR3, as DNA: TGTGCCAGCAGCCAAGATTGGGGGGGGGTGTACTCTGGAAACACCATATATTTT. V and J are TRBV4-2 and TRBJ1-3; D perhaps matches TRBD1 (5 bases). V lost 0 bases and J lost 0, with 15 bases in between. CDR1 is LGHNA and CDR2 is YNFKEQ in the germline V gene. The CDR3 has 18 amino acids.

CDR3 DNA sequence: TGTGCCAGCAGCTTCTGGGGGGTTACGCAGTATTTT. Protein sequence: CASSFWGVTQYF. The V and J genes are TRBV5-5 and TRBJ2-3; TRBD2 might be the D (6 bases). Germline CDR1 reads SGHKS; CDR2 reads YYEKEE (reference sequence). The germline V and J ends were trimmed by 2 bases and 8 bases, with 9 bases remaining between them. This CDR3 comprises 12 residues. Combining the CDR3 with reference TRBV5-5 and TRBJ2-3 gives the whole variable domain DAGVTQSPTHLIKTRGQQVTLRCSPISGHKSVSWYQQVLGQGPQFIFQYYEKEERGRGNFPDRFSARQFPNYSSELNVNALLLGDSALYLCASSFWGVTQYFGPGTRLTVL.